Sequencing of this T cell receptor (beta chain) was carried out in a study of identical twins. TCRdb fed the 5' RACE reads into MiXCR, producing one record per CDR3 protein. The repertoire holds 1.5 million or so distinct CDR3 sequences, with around 29% as singletons. Overall study findings and caveats: Fewer insertions marked abundant cord blood beta clonotypes; young adult naive trended weakly, memory not at all.

In regard to this clonotype: Its target is not known. The junction departs from germline at one end; a sequencing error may be responsible.

Sequencing was carried out using cord blood. The receptor was derived from a newborn girl in good health.

The CDR3 nucleotides are TGTAGTGCTAGAGTGGTAGCGGACTCCTACGCGCAGTACTTC. Translation: CSARVVADSYAQYF. The chain joins TRBV20-1 to TRBJ2-5, with a tentative D call TRBD2 (6 bases). Germline CDR1 is DFQATT and CDR2 is SNEGSKA (reference sequence). The CDR3 spans 14 residues.